This passage covers 14 T cell receptor beta chains from one sample sequenced in a study of T cell responses to AZD1222 COVID-19 vaccine. Here immunoSEQ multiplex PCR was the method, and the copy in TCRdb shows in-frame clones only, minus some. The repertoire holds tens of thousands of clones, with 88% as singletons. The sample consisted of peripheral blood, taken 28 days after the second dose of the MenACWY control vaccine. These receptors were taken from an adult who received the MenACWY meningococcal vaccine as a control.

In this sample, this clone turned up once. The gene calls are TRBV18 and TRBJ1-6, with unresolved D. Per germline, CDR1 KGHSH and CDR2 LQKENI. The CDR3 spans 12 residues. V was clipped by 5 bases and J by 14 bases, with 13 bases between them. The CDR3 DNA reads TGTGCCAGCTCATCCGACATTAGTACCCTCCACTTT. Residues: CASSSDISTLHF.

This sequence joins TRBV19 and TRBJ2-7; maybe TRBD1 (5 bases). The CDR3 sequence is 12 residues long. V was trimmed by 7 bases and J by 2 bases, leaving 9 bases between them. Germline lookup yields CDR1 LNHDA and CDR2 SQIVND (reference sequence). The CDR3 sequence is CASTDTTYEQYF. In nucleotides, the CDR3 is TGTGCCAGTACGGACACAACCTACGAGCAGTACTTC.

The rearrangement joins TRBV3-1 (or the pseudogene TRBV3-2) to TRBJ1-4, with D tentatively TRBD1 (5 bases). The CDR3 sequence is 12 residues long. Trimming cost V 1 base and J 11 bases, with 8 bases left between them. Germline V lookup: CDR1 LGHDT, CDR2 YNNKEL (reference sequence). The CDR3 reads CASSQGEGKLFF. CDR3 nucleotide sequence: TGTGCCAGCAGCCAAGGTGAGGGGAAACTGTTTTTT.

The chain employs TRBV7-2 and TRBJ1-5; D unclear. Germline CDR1 is SGHTA and CDR2 is FQGNSA. With 4 bases removed from V and 0 bases from J, the gap between germline ends came to 16 bases. The CDR3 runs to 17 residues. The DNA for the CDR3 is TGTGCCAGCAGCTACGTGTCAGTGCCCAATAGCAATCAGCCCCAGCATTTT. It specifies CASSYVSVPNSNQPQHF.

The count of this clone is one. The rearrangement joins TRBV11-2 to TRBJ2-4, with 10 bases matching TRBD1. Germline CDR1 reads SGHAT; CDR2 reads FQNNGV. The trim removed 7 bases at V and 2 bases at J, leaving 5 bases unmatched. The CDR3 is 15 amino acids. CDR3 sequence: CASTGQGGTKNIQYF. The CDR3, as DNA: TGTGCCAGCACCGGACAGGGGGGGACCAAAAACATTCAGTACTTC.

This clone has only one observation. The rearrangement joins TRBV29-1 to TRBJ2-1; TRBD2 agrees at 10 bases. This CDR3 contains 13 residues. V dropped 7 bases and J dropped 7; count of bases not matched to a gene: 7. The germline gives CDR1 SQVTM, CDR2 ANQGSEA. CDR3 in amino acids: CSAEAGGGNEQFF. DNA of the CDR3: TGCAGCGCCGAAGCGGGAGGGGGAAATGAGCAGTTCTTC.

The rearrangement uses TRBV5-4 and TRBJ1-3; possibly TRBD1 for D (5 bases). V lost 1 base, J lost 7 bases, and 15 bases lay in between. The germline gives CDR1 SGHNT, CDR2 YYREEE (reference sequence). This CDR3 has 15 amino acids. As DNA, the CDR3 is TGTGCCAGCAGCTTGATCGGGGCCCCGGGGAACACCATATATTTT. Translated: CASSLIGAPGNTIYF.

This sequence joins TRBV9 and TRBJ2-5; TRBD2 is a possible D gene (5 bases). From germline, CDR1 is SGDLS and CDR2 YYNGEE. V was pared by 0 bases and J by 0 bases, with 9 bases between. This CDR3 is 15 amino acids long. The CDR3 region is CASSVALGDQETQYF. The CDR3 bases are TGTGCCAGCAGCGTAGCCTTGGGAGACCAAGAGACCCAGTACTTC.

This clone was observed once. The rearrangement uses TRBV7-2 and TRBJ2-7, with D possibly matching TRBD2 (5 bases). Per germline, CDR1 SGHTA and CDR2 FQGNSA. This CDR3 spans 13 amino acids. V gave up 1 base and J gave up 4 bases, with 8 bases separating them. The CDR3 bases are TGTGCCAGCAGCTTAGGCGGGCCTTACGAGCAGTACTTC. This gives the protein CASSLGGPYEQYF.

A single count supports this clone. J is TRBJ1-2 and V is TRBV6-5, with D tentatively TRBD1 (6 bases). This CDR3 region has 15 residues. Trimming cost V 7 bases and J 2 bases, with 17 bases left between them. From germline, CDR1 is MNHEY and CDR2 SVGAGI. DNA of the CDR3: TGTGCCAGCAACCAACAAACAGGGACCAACTATGGCTACACCTTC. Its translation: CASNQQTGTNYGYTF.

The J gene is TRBJ2-7, the V gene TRBV10-3; D ambiguous. There are 11 residues in the CDR3. Deletions cut 6 bases from V and 8 bases from J, with 11 bases between. From germline, CDR1 is ENHRY and CDR2 SYGVKD. This chain's CDR3 is CAIRFETQQYF. The CDR3 DNA reads TGTGCCATCAGATTCGAGACACAGCAGTACTTC.

This clone showed up just once. V is TRBV6-9 and J is TRBJ2-5, with D unresolved. V lost 3 bases and J lost 2, with 7 bases in between. The CDR3 extends over 13 amino acids. Germline CDR1 and CDR2: MNHGY and SVAAGI. CDR3 in amino acids: CASSYLRQETQYF. The CDR3 DNA follows: TGTGCCAGCAGTTACTTGCGGCAAGAGACCCAGTACTTC.

The gene calls are TRBV6-5 and TRBJ2-2, with 11 bases fitting TRBD1. V lost 2 bases and J lost 7; bases outside the gene matches: 6. The CDR3 has 16 residues. CDR1 is MNHEY and CDR2 is SVGAGI in the germline V gene. The CDR3: CASSYPGQGGVGELFF. The CDR3 DNA reads TGTGCCAGCAGTTACCCGGGACAGGGGGGTGTCGGGGAGCTGTTTTTT.

This clone was detected a few times. The chain joins TRBV3-1 (or the pseudogene TRBV3-2) to TRBJ2-5; D is perhaps TRBD1 (5 bases). The CDR3 sequence is 13 residues long. Germline V gene data show CDR1 as LGHDT and CDR2 as YNNKEL (reference sequence). V was pared by 4 bases and J by 4 bases, with 10 bases between. In DNA form, the CDR3 reads TGTGCCAGCAGCCGAGACAGACGAGAGACCCAGTACTTC. Translation: CASSRDRRETQYF.